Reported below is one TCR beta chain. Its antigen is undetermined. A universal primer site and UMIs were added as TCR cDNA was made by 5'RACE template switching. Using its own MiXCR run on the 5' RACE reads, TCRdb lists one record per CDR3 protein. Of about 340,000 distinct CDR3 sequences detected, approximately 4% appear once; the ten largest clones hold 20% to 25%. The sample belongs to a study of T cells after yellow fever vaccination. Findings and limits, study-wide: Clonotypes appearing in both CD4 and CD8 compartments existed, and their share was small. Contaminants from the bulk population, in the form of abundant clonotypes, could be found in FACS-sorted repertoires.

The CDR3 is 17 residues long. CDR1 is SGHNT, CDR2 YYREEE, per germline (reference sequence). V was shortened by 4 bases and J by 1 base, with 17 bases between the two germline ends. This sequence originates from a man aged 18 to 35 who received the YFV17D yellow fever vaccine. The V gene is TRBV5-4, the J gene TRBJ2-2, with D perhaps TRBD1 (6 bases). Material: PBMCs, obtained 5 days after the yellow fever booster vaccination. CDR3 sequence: CASSGGGRLQNTGELFF. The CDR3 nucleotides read TGTGCCAGCAGCGGGGGCGGTCGTCTACAGAACACCGGGGAGCTGTTTTTT. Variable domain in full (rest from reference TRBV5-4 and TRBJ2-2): ETGVTQSPTHLIKTRGQQVTLRCSSQSGHNTVSWYQQALGQGPQFIFQYYREEENGRGNFPPRFSGLQFPNYSSELNVNALELDDSALYLCASSGGGRLQNTGELFFGEGSRLTVL.